This TCR beta chain was documented in a study of chemoradiotherapy in HPV16-positive cancers. CDR3 length: 13 amino acids. Germline-derived CDR1 and CDR2 are LNHNV and YYDKDF (reference sequence). Sequenced by immunoSEQ multiplex PCR; TCRdb stores in-frame clones only, minus some. This table holds several thousand clones, about 88% found once. The gene calls are TRBV15 and TRBJ2-5; D may be TRBD1 or TRBD2 (6 bases each). The closer fit of TRBJ2-7 to the DNA end suggests the J call may be wrong. This clonotype was sampled from a human donor with HPV-associated anogenital cancer. This specimen was acquired from a patient who underwent chemoradiotherapy. The CDR3 coding sequence is TGTGCCACCTCCGCGGGACAACCCTACGAGCAGTACTTC. It translates to CATSAGQPYEQYF.